The entry below describes one T cell receptor beta chain. It lacks a known antigen. The sequencer was an Illumina HiSeq 2000. 5'RACE template switching, by which a universal primer site and unique molecular identifiers were added, was used to make TCR beta cDNA libraries. cDNA synthesis was primed from the TCR beta constant segment, followed by two successive PCR amplification steps. On the authors' methods: MIGEC was used to demultiplex reads and group reads by UMI, and MiTCR was used to assemble and quantify clonotypes. To remove erroneous sequences, TCR cDNA sequences were retained only when supported by two or more reads. The tcR package was used for downstream repertoire analysis, with clonotypes matched between fractions based on CDR3 nucleotide sequence plus V segment. VDJmatch was used to annotate antigen specificity against VDJdb, with one amino acid substitution in CDR3 allowed. Through TCRdb reprocessing, the reads give one entry per CDR3 protein sequence; DNA is omitted. These V and J calls rely on TCRdb rather than the paper's analysis. This sample's table lists about 260,000 distinct CDR3 sequences. The top ten hold about 4% of the sample.

A commercial ELISA kit detecting HCMV-specific IgG in serum was used to determine HCMV serostatus. Ficoll density gradient centrifugation was used to isolate peripheral blood mononuclear cells from blood. The data were obtained in a study of T cells expressing NK-cell markers (dated by TCRdb to about 2020). For the wider study: TCR beta-chain repertoires were profiled in sorted CD3+CD56+NKG2C+, CD3+CD56+NKG2C- and CD3+CD56-NKG2C+ T-cell subsets from several donors. Sequencing of the libraries produced 2 x 150 bp reads on Illumina HiSeq 2000/2500, MiSeq or NextSeq. Seven of the eight sequenced donors were HCMV-seropositive and one was HCMV-seronegative. All eight donors whose samples were sequenced were randomly selected healthy volunteers, three of them men and five women. General findings and caveats noted by the study authors: Those dominant clonotypes were again the most abundant among CD3+CD56-NKG2C+ cells in a handful of donors, at about 25-65%. Whether the expanded NKG2C-expressing T cell clones were specific for HCMV antigens was left unclear. In six donors, the dominant CD3+CD56+NKG2C+ clonotypes were among the top 10 CD8+ clonotypes and accounted for about 1.0-7.5% of CD8+ T cells.

The sample comprised blood T cells: a sorted CD56 or NKG2C T cell subset, CD4+ or CD8+ T cells, or bulk PBMC T cells (not recorded which). The receptor was isolated from a woman aged 18-70 years in good health.

CDR3 protein: CSALWGGGTYSTDTQYF. The chain links TRBV29-1 with TRBJ2-3; the TCRdb D gene call, TRBD2, has no DNA to confirm it. Looking up the germline V gene yields CDR1 SQVTM and CDR2 ANQGSEA. Reading from cysteine to phenylalanine, the CDR3 counts 17 amino acids. No DNA sequence was recorded.